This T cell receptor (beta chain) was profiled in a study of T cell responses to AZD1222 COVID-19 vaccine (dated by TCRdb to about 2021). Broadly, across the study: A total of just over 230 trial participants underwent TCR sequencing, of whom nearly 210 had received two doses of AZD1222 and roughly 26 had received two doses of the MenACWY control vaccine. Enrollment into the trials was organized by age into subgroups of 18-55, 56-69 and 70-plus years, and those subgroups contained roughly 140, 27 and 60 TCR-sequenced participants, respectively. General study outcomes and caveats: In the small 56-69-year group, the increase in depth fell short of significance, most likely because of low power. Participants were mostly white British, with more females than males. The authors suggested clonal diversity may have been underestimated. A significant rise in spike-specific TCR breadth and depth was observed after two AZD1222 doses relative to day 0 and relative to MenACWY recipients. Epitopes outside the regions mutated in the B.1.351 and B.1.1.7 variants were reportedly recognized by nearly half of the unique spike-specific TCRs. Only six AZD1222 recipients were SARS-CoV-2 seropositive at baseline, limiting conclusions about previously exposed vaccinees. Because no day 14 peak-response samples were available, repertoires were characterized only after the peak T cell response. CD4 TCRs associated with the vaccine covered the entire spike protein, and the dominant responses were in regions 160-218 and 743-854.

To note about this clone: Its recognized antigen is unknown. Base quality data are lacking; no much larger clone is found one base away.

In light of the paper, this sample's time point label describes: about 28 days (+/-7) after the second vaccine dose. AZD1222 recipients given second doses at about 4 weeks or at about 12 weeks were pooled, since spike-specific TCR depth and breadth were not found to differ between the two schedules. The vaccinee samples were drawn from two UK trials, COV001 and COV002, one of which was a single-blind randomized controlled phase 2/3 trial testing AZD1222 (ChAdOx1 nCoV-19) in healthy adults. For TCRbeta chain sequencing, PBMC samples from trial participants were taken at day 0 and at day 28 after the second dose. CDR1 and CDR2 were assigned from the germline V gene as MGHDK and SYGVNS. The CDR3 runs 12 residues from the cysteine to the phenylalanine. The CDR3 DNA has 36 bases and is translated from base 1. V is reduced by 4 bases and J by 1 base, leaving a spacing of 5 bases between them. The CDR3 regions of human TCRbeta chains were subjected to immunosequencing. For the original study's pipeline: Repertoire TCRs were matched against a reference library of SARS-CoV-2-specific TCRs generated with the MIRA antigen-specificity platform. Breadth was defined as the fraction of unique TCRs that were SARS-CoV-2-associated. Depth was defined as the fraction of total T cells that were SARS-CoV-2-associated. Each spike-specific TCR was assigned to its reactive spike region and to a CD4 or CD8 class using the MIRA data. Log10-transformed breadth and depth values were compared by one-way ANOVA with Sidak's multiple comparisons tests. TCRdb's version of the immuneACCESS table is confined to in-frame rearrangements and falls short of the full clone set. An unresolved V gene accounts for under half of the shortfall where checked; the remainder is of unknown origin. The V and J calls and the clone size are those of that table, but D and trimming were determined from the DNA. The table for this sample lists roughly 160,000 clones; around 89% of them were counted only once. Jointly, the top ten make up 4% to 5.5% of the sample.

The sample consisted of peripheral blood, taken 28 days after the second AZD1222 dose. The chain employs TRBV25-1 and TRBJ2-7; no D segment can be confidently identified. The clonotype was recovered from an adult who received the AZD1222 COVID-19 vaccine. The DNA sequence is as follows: TGTGCCAGCAGTGCCGGGTCCTACGAGCAGTACTTC. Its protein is CASSAGSYEQYF.